These 26 T cell receptor beta chains came from one sample sequenced in a study of blood T cell repertoires in COVID-19. Measured with immunoSEQ multiplex PCR; TCRdb has only the in-frame clones, and not every one. The sample shows about 240,000 clones, about 89% of them seen only once. What was sequenced was PBMCs or T cells enriched from blood (not recorded which). These TCRs come from a woman under 40 who had recovered from COVID-19.

The CDR3 is CASSTRLAGYYEQYF. The CDR3 bases are TGTGCCAGTAGTACCCGACTAGCGGGATATTACGAGCAGTACTTC. V usage is TRBV19 and J usage is TRBJ2-7, with 11 bases matching TRBD2. V was pared by 4 bases and J by 4 bases, with 6 bases of the junction left unmatched. CDR3 length: 15 residues. Germline assignment: CDR1 LNHDA and CDR2 SQIVND (reference sequence).

The chain links TRBV27 to TRBJ1-4; 8 bases map to TRBD1. J was trimmed by 5 bases and V by 4 bases; bases with no gene match: 9. The CDR3 is 16 amino acids. The V gene's germline CDR1 is MNHEY and CDR2 SMNVEV (reference sequence). The CDR3 reads CASSSSPGQGNEKLFF. The CDR3 region has the DNA TGTGCCAGCAGTTCATCCCCCGGACAGGGAAATGAAAAACTGTTTTTT.

This sequence joins TRBV7-2 and TRBJ2-5; the D gene is possibly TRBD2 (6 bases). Trimming left V 7 bases short and J 2 bases short, with 8 bases between. Germline V gene lookup returns CDR1 SGHTA and CDR2 FQGNSA. The CDR3 runs to 12 residues. The CDR3 sequence: CASNGGQETQYF. In nucleotides, the CDR3 is TGTGCCAGCAACGGGGGACAAGAGACCCAGTACTTC.

The rearrangement uses TRBV3-1 (or the pseudogene TRBV3-2) and TRBJ2-1; 9 bases line up with TRBD1. Trimming removed 6 bases from V and 3 bases from J; junction bases left unmatched: 6. The CDR3 has 15 amino acids. CDR1 is LGHDT, CDR2 YNNKEL, per germline (reference sequence). Written as DNA, the CDR3 is TGTGCCAGCAGGGACAGGGGTGCTATCTACAATGAGCAGTTCTTC. This codes for CASRDRGAIYNEQFF.

This chain connects TRBV21-1 to TRBJ1-2. TRBV21-1 is listed as a pseudogene. The CDR3 length is 15 residues. CDR3 region: CASSKDEGSPSGYTF. CDR3 nucleotide sequence: TGTGCCAGCAGCAAAGATGAGGGATCCCCATCTGGCTACACCTTC.

This clone was seen once. V is TRBV27 and J is TRBJ1-2; D might be TRBD1 (6 bases). The V end was cut by 1 base, the J end by 8 bases, with 20 bases between. CDR1 and CDR2 from the germline V gene are MNHEY and SMNVEV (reference sequence). This CDR3 has 16 amino acids. The CDR3 DNA reads TGTGCCAGCAGTTTATGGGGGGGAGGAACAGGGAACGGCTACACCTTC. Translating it yields CASSLWGGGTGNGYTF.

CDR3 in DNA: TGTGCCAGCAGCTCGGGTCAGCCACCCCGATCTGGAAACACCATATATTTT. It encodes CASSSGQPPRSGNTIYF. The rearrangement joins TRBV5-5 to TRBJ1-3; D is uncertain. The CDR3 is made up of 17 amino acids. The V gene lost 3 bases and the J gene lost 1 base, with 17 bases spanning the gap. Germline loops: CDR1 SGHKS, CDR2 YYEKEE (reference sequence).

J is TRBJ2-1 and V is TRBV5-4, with 9 bases fitting TRBD2. This CDR3 is built from 17 residues. The V gene's germline CDR1 is SGHNT and CDR2 YYREEE (reference sequence). The trim removed 5 bases at V and 9 bases at J, leaving 18 bases unmatched. DNA for the CDR3: TGTGCCAGCAGGGGTGAGAGCCCTAGCGGGAAAGGTGGTGAGCAGTTCTTC. Translating it yields CASRGESPSGKGGEQFF.

The V gene is TRBV5-1, the J gene TRBJ2-1; unclear D gene. The V gene's germline CDR1 is SGHRS and CDR2 YFSETQ. The ends were cut back, 0 bases at V and 13 bases at J, with 8 bases in the middle. The CDR3 covers 11 residues. For the CDR3, the DNA is TGCGCCAGCAGCTTGGAACGAGAACAGTTCTTC. Translated, it gives CASSLEREQFF.

Notes on this clone: The junction shows a germline mismatch at one end, possibly a read error. The chain joins TRBV28 to TRBJ2-3; unclear D gene. The CDR3 is made up of 14 amino acids. The germline V gene encodes CDR1 MDHEN and CDR2 SYDVKM. The DNA for the CDR3 is TGCGTCGTGGGCAGGTTCTCTAGCACAGATACGCAGTATTTT. Its protein product is CVVGRFSSTDTQYF. Variable domain in full (rest from reference TRBV28 and TRBJ2-3): DVKVTQSSRYLVKRTGEKVFLECVQDMDHENMFWYRQDPGLGLRLIYFSYDVKMKEKGDIPEGYSVSREKKERFSLILESASTNQTSMYLCVVGRFSSTDTQYFGPGTRLTVL.

The rearrangement links TRBV6-5 to TRBJ2-7, with D possibly TRBD2 on 6 matching bases. The CDR3 length is 13 residues. The germline V gene encodes CDR1 MNHEY and CDR2 SVGAGI. The ends were cut back, 6 bases at V and 7 bases at J, with 16 bases in the middle. DNA for the CDR3: TGTGCCAGCAGCCGTAGCGGCCTACGAGAGCAGTACTTC. This encodes CASSRSGLREQYF.

The CDR3 spells CASSQSGGSDTEAFF. The CDR3 DNA is TGCGCCAGCAGCCAATCAGGGGGTTCGGACACTGAAGCTTTCTTT. The gene calls are TRBV4-3 and TRBJ1-1; TRBD1 matches 7 bases. Trimming cost V 2 bases and J 3 bases; bases outside gene matches: 6. Germline lookup yields CDR1 LGHNA and CDR2 YSLEER. This CDR3 is 15 amino acids long.

The J gene is TRBJ1-5, the V gene TRBV7-8; 10 bases agree with TRBD1. The germline gives CDR1 SGHVS, CDR2 FQNEAQ. Trimming removed 7 bases from V and 3 bases from J; junction bases left unmatched: 9. CDR3 length: 16 residues. The DNA of the CDR3 is TGTGCCAGCACCCTAAGGACAGGGGGTTTCAATCAGCCCCAGCATTTT. It is translated as CASTLRTGGFNQPQHF. Filled out from reference TRBV7-8 and TRBJ1-5, the complete variable domain reads GAGVSQSPRYKVAKRGQDVALRCDPISGHVSLFWYQQALGQGPEFLTYFQNEAQLDKSGLPSDRFFAERPEGSVSTLKIQRTQQEDSAVYLCASTLRTGGFNQPQHFGDGTRLSIL.

The V gene is TRBV28, the J gene TRBJ2-3, with TRBD2 matching over 10 bases. CDR3 length equals 16 residues. V shed 4 bases and J 2 bases; nucleotides not matched to a gene: 6. Germline V lookup: CDR1 MDHEN, CDR2 SYDVKM. The CDR3 is CASSSGLAVLTDTQYF. Written as DNA, the CDR3 is TGTGCCAGCAGTTCTGGACTAGCGGTACTCACAGATACGCAGTATTTT.

The genes are TRBV30 and TRBJ1-2, with D perhaps matching TRBD1 (5 bases). CDR1 is GTSNPN, CDR2 SVGIG, per germline (reference sequence). V dropped 7 bases and J dropped 5 bases, with 14 bases sitting between them. This CDR3 contains 12 residues. CDR3 nucleotides: TGTGCCTTTTTGGGGGGAAGGTATGGCTACACCTTC. The encoded protein is CAFLGGRYGYTF.

The rearrangement links TRBV4-2 to TRBJ2-4; 7 nucleotides align to TRBD2. Germline V gene sequence: CDR1 LGHNA, CDR2 YNFKEQ. Germline trimming cut 0 bases from V and 8 bases from J; bases unmatched to any gene: 4. The CDR3 spans 14 residues. CDR3 residues: CASSQELGRDIQYF. In DNA form, the CDR3 reads TGTGCCAGCAGCCAAGAATTGGGGAGGGACATTCAGTACTTC.

A remark on this clone: This specimen includes other DNA sequences encoding the same CDR3. The J gene is TRBJ2-7, the V gene TRBV28; D is unresolved. The CDR3 extends over 11 amino acids. Trimming removed 4 bases at V and 1 base at J, with 2 bases between. The germline V gene encodes CDR1 MDHEN and CDR2 SYDVKM. The CDR3: CASSSSYEQYF. The CDR3 nucleotides read TGTGCCAGCAGTTCGTCCTACGAGCAGTACTTC.

The V and J genes are TRBV10-2 and TRBJ2-1; 7 bases fit TRBD1. Looked up from germline, CDR1 is WSHSY and CDR2 is SAAADI. This CDR3 contains 13 residues. V shed 7 bases and J 5 bases; nucleotides not matched to a gene: 5. CDR3: CASTGQIHNEQFF. DNA for the CDR3: TGCGCCAGCACGGGACAGATACACAATGAGCAGTTCTTC.

V gene TRBV5-1 combines with J gene TRBJ1-1; no reliable D call. Germline V gene lookup returns CDR1 SGHRS and CDR2 YFSETQ. V was clipped by 2 bases and J by 1 base, with 18 bases between them. The CDR3 has 17 residues. Here the CDR3 DNA reads TGCGCCAGCAGCTTACGGGAATTCGTTGGATCGAACACTGAAGCTTTCTTT. This sequence encodes CASSLREFVGSNTEAFF.

The chain employs TRBV28 and TRBJ1-1; 7 bases align to TRBD1. This CDR3 contains 17 residues. V shed 5 bases, J shed 1 base, and the junction held 13 bases outside the gene matches. CDR1 and CDR2 (germline): MDHEN, SYDVKM. The CDR3 here is CASSTHALGQTNTEAFF. CDR3 bases: TGTGCCAGCAGTACCCACGCGTTGGGACAGACGAACACTGAAGCTTTCTTT.

The chain carries TRBV13 and TRBJ2-7; possible D gene TRBD2, 5 bases. V shed 7 bases and J shed 0 bases, with 10 bases lying between them. The germline CDR1 and CDR2 sequences are PRHDT and FYEKMQ (reference sequence). This CDR3 region has 13 residues. The DNA for the CDR3 is TGTGCCAGCACCGTAGGGAGCTCCTACGAGCAGTACTTC. Its protein product is CASTVGSSYEQYF.

The V gene is TRBV10-1, the J gene TRBJ2-1, with TRBD2 matching over 9 bases. Trimming took 8 bases from V and 5 from J; bases not matched to a gene: 10. The CDR3 has 15 amino acids. From germline, CDR1 is WNHNN and CDR2 SYGVQD (reference sequence). CDR3 coding DNA: TGCGCCAGCCCGCTTCGACTAGCGGAACACAATGAGCAGTTCTTC. It encodes CASPLRLAEHNEQFF.

This sequence joins TRBV7-9 and TRBJ1-2; 7 bases fit TRBD1. CDR3 length: 17 amino acids. V lost 5 bases to trimming and J lost 0 bases; unmatched junction nucleotides: 12. Looked up from germline, CDR1 is SEHNR and CDR2 is FQNEAQ (reference sequence). The DNA of the CDR3 is TGTGCCAGCAGCCCCAGTACTACAGGGGTATCTAACTATGGCTACACCTTC. Protein: CASSPSTTGVSNYGYTF.

The chain employs TRBV27 and TRBJ2-7; D not certain. The CDR3 covers 13 residues. In germline, CDR1 is MNHEY, CDR2 SMNVEV (reference sequence). The V gene lost 2 bases and the J gene lost 2 bases, with 7 bases spanning the gap. The CDR3 DNA reads TGTGCCAGCAGTTTAAGTAACACCTACGAGCAGTACTTC. It yields the protein CASSLSNTYEQYF.

This clone was seen more than once but under ten times. This rearrangement joins TRBV3-1 (or the pseudogene TRBV3-2) to TRBJ2-1; 9 positions agree with TRBD1. Germline loops: CDR1 LGHDT, CDR2 YNNKEL (reference sequence). This CDR3 region has 17 residues. Trimming took 0 bases from V and 8 from J; bases not matched to a gene: 11. CDR3 DNA sequence: TGTGCCAGCAGCCAAGATACCGGGACAGGGTTTTTAGATGAGCAGTTCTTC. This translates into CASSQDTGTGFLDEQFF.

This clone was detected only once. The chain links TRBV30 to TRBJ1-2; a possible D gene is TRBD1 (6 bases). This CDR3 is built from 13 residues. Germline V lookup: CDR1 GTSNPN, CDR2 SVGIG (reference sequence). The germline V and J ends were trimmed by 2 bases and 4 bases, with 11 bases remaining between them. The chain's CDR3 is CAWSQGTPYGYTF. Here the CDR3 DNA reads TGTGCCTGGAGTCAGGGGACACCCTATGGCTACACCTTC.